This TCR beta chain was sequenced during a study of control samples from healthy donors and cancer patients. With 6 bases clipped from V and 4 bases from J, the junction kept 12 bases outside the gene matches. CDR3 length: 16 amino acids. Germline V gene lookup returns CDR1 LNHDA and CDR2 SQIVND (reference sequence). Generated by immunoSEQ multiplex PCR, the TCRdb table keeps only in-frame clones and is missing some. The profile shows approximately 90,000 clones, more than 70% of them singletons. The TCR comes from a woman between 40 and 50 years old in good health. V and J are TRBV19 and TRBJ2-3, with 8 bases identical to TRBD2. Material: blood. CDR3 sequence: CASRDSGTRKADTQYF. CDR3 in DNA: TGTGCCAGTAGGGACTCCGGGACTAGAAAAGCAGATACGCAGTATTTT.